This T cell receptor (beta chain) originates from a study of blood T cell repertoires in COVID-19. Across the whole study: Acute-phase and convalescent COVID-19 samples originated in the United States, Italy and Spain. From T cells, B-cell-depleted T cells, or PBMCs came the material, which was cDNA or gDNA.

As processed by the authors: Counts of nucleated cells, estimated from reference gene primer amplification, were obtained. Sequenced by immunoSEQ multiplex PCR; TCRdb stores in-frame clones only, minus some. D and trimming were read from the DNA, whereas the V and J calls and clone size are those reported in that table. Among just over 50,000 clones, 85% to 90% were seen once, and the ten largest hold around 4.6%. The sequencing input was peripheral blood. This receptor was obtained from a man older than 75 with active COVID-19.

The CDR3 spells CASSQGTGWNTEAFF. The CDR3 coding sequence is TGTGCCAGCAGCCAAGGGACAGGGTGGAACACTGAAGCTTTCTTT. The gene calls are TRBV3-1 (or the pseudogene TRBV3-2) and TRBJ1-1, with TRBD1 matching 8 bases. The V segment lost 1 base and the J segment 1 base; nucleotides outside the gene matches: 2. The CDR3 runs to 15 residues. The germline gives CDR1 LGHDT, CDR2 YNNKEL (reference sequence).